One and the same sample provided the 5 T cell receptor beta chains below, sequenced in a study of blood T cell repertoires in COVID-19. Profiling relied on immunoSEQ multiplex PCR, and the TCRdb table lists in-frame clones only, not all of them. The sample has about 120,000 clones, around 91% seen once; the top ten hold around 30%. Sequenced sample: peripheral blood. Receptor source: a man between 65 and 79 years old with active or convalescent COVID-19.

The chain links TRBV9 to TRBJ2-7; possible D gene TRBD1, 5 bases. Germline V gene data show CDR1 as SGDLS and CDR2 as YYNGEE. The CDR3 spans 13 residues. V was pared by 4 bases and J by 4 bases, with 12 bases between. The CDR3: CASSKGSFYEQYF. CDR3 nucleotides: TGTGCCAGCAGCAAGGGGTCCTTTTACGAGCAGTACTTC.

The chain links TRBV6-5 to TRBJ2-7; D call uncertain. Germline assignment: CDR1 MNHEY and CDR2 SVGAGI. Deletions cut 6 bases from V and 6 bases from J, with 12 bases between. CDR3 length: 12 residues. CDR3 sequence: CASSHKAAEQYF. As DNA, the CDR3 is TGTGCCAGCAGCCATAAAGCTGCCGAGCAGTACTTC.

The CDR3 loop reads CASSEIQGNEQFF. CDR3 nucleotide sequence: TGTGCCAGCAGTGAGATACAGGGAAATGAGCAGTTCTTC. This chain connects TRBV2 to TRBJ2-1; perhaps TRBD1 as D (6 bases). The germline V and J ends were trimmed by 3 bases and 7 bases, with 10 bases remaining between them. Per the germline V gene, CDR1 is SNHLY and CDR2 is FYNNEI. The CDR3 runs to 13 residues.

V usage is TRBV28 and J usage is TRBJ1-2, with D possibly TRBD1 on 5 matching bases. The CDR3 totals 14 residues. CDR1 and CDR2 from the germline V gene are MDHEN and SYDVKM. Trimming pared 3 bases from V and 7 bases from J, leaving 15 bases between. For the CDR3, the DNA is TGTGCCAGCAGTTTGAACCCAGGGTCGACTGGCTACACCTTC. It translates to CASSLNPGSTGYTF.

V is TRBV27 and J is TRBJ1-1; D remains unclear. Between the trimmed V and J ends, which lost 1 base and 3 bases, there was a span of 12 bases. CDR3 size: 15 residues. Germline V CDR1 and CDR2: MNHEY, SMNVEV (reference sequence). The CDR3 reads CASSLWAAGYTEAFF. The CDR3 DNA follows: TGTGCCAGCAGTTTATGGGCCGCTGGGTACACTGAAGCTTTCTTT.